The clone carrying this TCR beta chain was seen more than once but under ten times. Its antigen is unidentified. Template switching added a universal primer site, and cDNA bore unique molecular identifiers. TCRdb reprocessed the 5' RACE reads via MiXCR and lists one record per CDR3 protein. Found here are some 710,000 distinct CDR3 sequences, less than 7% of them singletons; the top ten hold about 2%. This specimen belongs to a study of identical twins. Study outcomes and limitations: In monozygotic twins, models underestimated the sharing of out-of-frame TCR alpha.

Germline CDR1 and CDR2: LGHDT and YNNKEL (reference sequence). V shed 0 bases, J shed 7 bases, and the junction held 8 bases outside the gene matches. This CDR3 comprises 16 residues. The sequence derives from a young man in good health. The chain couples TRBV3-1 to TRBJ1-4, with 7 bases fitting TRBD1. The specimen sequenced was naive T cells sorted from blood. In nucleotides, the CDR3 is TGTGCCAGCAGCCAAGATCTGAACCAGGGGGGTGAAAAACTGTTTTTT. Its translation is CASSQDLNQGGEKLFF. The full variable domain, its missing parts supplied by reference TRBV3-1 and TRBJ1-4, is DTAVSQTPKYLVTQMGNDKSIKCEQNLGHDTMYWYKQDSKKFLKIMFSYNNKELIINETVPNRFSPKSPDKAHLNLHINSLELGDSAVYFCASSQDLNQGGEKLFFGSGTQLSVL.